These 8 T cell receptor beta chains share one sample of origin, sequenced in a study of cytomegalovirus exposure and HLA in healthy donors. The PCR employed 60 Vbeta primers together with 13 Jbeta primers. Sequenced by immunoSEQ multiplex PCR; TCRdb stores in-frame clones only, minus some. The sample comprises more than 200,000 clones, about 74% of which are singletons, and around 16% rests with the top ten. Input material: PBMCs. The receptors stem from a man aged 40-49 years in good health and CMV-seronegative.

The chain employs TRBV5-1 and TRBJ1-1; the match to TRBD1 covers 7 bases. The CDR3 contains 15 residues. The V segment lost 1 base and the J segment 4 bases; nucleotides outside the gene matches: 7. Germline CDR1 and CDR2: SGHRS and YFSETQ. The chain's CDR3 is CASSLPAGGCTEAFF. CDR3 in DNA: TGCGCCAGCAGCTTGCCGGCAGGGGGATGCACTGAAGCTTTCTTT.

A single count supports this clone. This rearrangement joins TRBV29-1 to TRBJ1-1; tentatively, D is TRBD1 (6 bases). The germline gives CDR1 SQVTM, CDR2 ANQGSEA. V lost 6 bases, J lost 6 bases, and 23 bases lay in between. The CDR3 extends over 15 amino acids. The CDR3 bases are TGCAGCGTCGATCCTGGGAGGGGGAGCTTCTCTGAAGCTTTCTTT. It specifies CSVDPGRGSFSEAFF.

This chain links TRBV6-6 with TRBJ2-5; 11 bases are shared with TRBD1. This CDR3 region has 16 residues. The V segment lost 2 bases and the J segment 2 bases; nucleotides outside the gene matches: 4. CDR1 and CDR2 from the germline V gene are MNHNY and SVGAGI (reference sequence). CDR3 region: CASSYPGTGGQETQYF. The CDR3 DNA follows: TGTGCCAGCAGTTACCCCGGGACAGGGGGTCAAGAGACCCAGTACTTC.

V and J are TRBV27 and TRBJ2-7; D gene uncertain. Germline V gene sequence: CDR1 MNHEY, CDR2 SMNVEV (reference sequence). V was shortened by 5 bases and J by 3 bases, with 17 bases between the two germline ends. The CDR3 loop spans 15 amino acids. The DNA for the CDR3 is TGTGCCAGCAGTCCTACTGGGCTTAAGAACTACGAGCAGTACTTC. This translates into CASSPTGLKNYEQYF.

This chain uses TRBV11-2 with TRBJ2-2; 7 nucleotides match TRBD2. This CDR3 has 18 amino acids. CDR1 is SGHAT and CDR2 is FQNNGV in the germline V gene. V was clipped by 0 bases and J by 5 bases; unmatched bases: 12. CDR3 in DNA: TGTGCCAGCAGCTTAGAGCGCCGGGGGGAGGGAAGGACCGGGGAGCTGTTTTTT. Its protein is CASSLERRGEGRTGELFF.

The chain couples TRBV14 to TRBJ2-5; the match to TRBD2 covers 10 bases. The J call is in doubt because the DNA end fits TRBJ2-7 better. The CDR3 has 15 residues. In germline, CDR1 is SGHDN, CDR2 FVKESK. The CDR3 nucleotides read TGTGCCAGCAGCCGACCTAGCGGGAGTCGGAACGAGCAGTACTTC. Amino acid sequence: CASSRPSGSRNEQYF.

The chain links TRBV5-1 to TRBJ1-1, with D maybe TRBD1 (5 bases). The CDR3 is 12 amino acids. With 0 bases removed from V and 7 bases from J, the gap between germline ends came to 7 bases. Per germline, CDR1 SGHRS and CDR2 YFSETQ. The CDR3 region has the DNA TGCGCCAGCAGCTTGGCCCAGGGTGAAGCTTTCTTT. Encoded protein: CASSLAQGEAFF.

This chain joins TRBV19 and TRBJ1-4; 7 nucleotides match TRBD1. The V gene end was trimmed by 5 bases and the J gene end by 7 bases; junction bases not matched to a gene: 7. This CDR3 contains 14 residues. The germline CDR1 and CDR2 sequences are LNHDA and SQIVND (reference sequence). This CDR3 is CASSGGGSGEKLFF. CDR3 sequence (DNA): TGTGCCAGTAGTGGAGGGGGCTCGGGTGAAAAACTGTTTTTT.